The text below deals with one T cell receptor beta chain. Its cognate antigen is unknown. The protocol was immunoSEQ multiplex PCR, while the TCRdb copy is restricted to in-frame clones and leaves out a portion. This sample carries 150,000 to 200,000 clones, approximately 90% of them seen once, and the ten largest clones take around 1.5%. This sample stems from a study of T cell responses to AZD1222 COVID-19 vaccine. Findings of the study overall: Vaccine-associated CD4 TCRs ranged over spike, dominating at 160-218 and 743-854. Just 5 to 7 AZD1222 recipients were seropositive at baseline.

The sequencing here drew on peripheral blood, taken on day 0 of AZD1222 vaccination. The sequence was obtained from an adult in good health.

CDR3 sequence reads: CASSSGGREKLFF. The CDR3 DNA reads as TGTGCCAGCAGTTCAGGGGGCCGCGAAAAACTGTTTTTT. This sequence joins TRBV12-3 or TRBV12-4 and TRBJ1-4, with 8 bases matching TRBD1. Trimming at V came to 4 bases and at J to 8 bases, leaving 3 bases not matched to a gene. This CDR3 has 13 amino acids.